This entry lists 19 T cell receptor beta chains sequenced from one sample in a study of tumour-infiltrating T cells in Burkitt lymphoma (dated by TCRdb to between 2020 and 2021). Library generation was performed with the immunoSEQ multiplex PCR assay. Entries here come from immuneACCESS through TCRdb and include only in-frame sequences with V and J called. Some clones fail to appear in such tables; in the studies checked, an unresolved V gene covers under half of the shortfall, and the cause of the remainder is unknown. The sample contains under 5,500 clones, around an eighth of them found a single time. 25% of the sample is in the top ten clones. The sample taken for sequencing was tumor tissue. These receptors were taken from a human donor with Burkitt lymphoma.

In the case of this clone: At one of its ends the junction is not consistent with the germline gene, which may arise from a read error. The chain has TRBV7-7 and TRBJ2-5; D not certain. Per germline, CDR1 SSHAT and CDR2 FNYEAQ (reference sequence). The CDR3 sequence is 13 residues long. The chain's CDR3 is CASSLEAERTQYF. The CDR3 DNA reads as TGTGCTAGCAGCTTAGAGGCGGAAAGGACCCAGTACTTC.

There are a few counts of this clone. The gene calls are TRBV28 and TRBJ1-2; D not certain. The V end lost 6 bases, the J end lost 1 base, and 15 bases lay between the germline ends. The CDR3 totals 15 residues. Germline CDR1 is MDHEN and CDR2 is SYDVKM. The CDR3 reads CASRGSRPFNYGYTF. CDR3 nucleotide sequence: TGTGCCAGCAGAGGTAGCCGGCCGTTTAACTATGGCTACACCTTC.

The rearrangement uses TRBV7-3 and TRBJ2-1, with a weak D call TRBD1 (5 bases). The CDR3 loop spans 18 amino acids. Trimming took 2 bases from V and 2 from J, leaving 19 bases between them. Germline assignment: CDR1 SGHTA and CDR2 FQGTGA. CDR3 residues: CASSLLAGWPITYNEQFF. The CDR3 DNA reads as TGTGCCAGCAGCTTATTGGCAGGGTGGCCCATTACCTACAATGAGCAGTTCTTC.

This clone was detected only a few times. The genes are TRBV30 and TRBJ1-5; D is perhaps TRBD1 (6 bases). The CDR3 sequence is 12 residues long. CDR1 and CDR2 from the germline V gene are GTSNPN and SVGIG (reference sequence). V was shortened by 0 bases and J by 6 bases, with 6 bases between the two germline ends. As DNA, the CDR3 is TGTGCCTGGAGTGTAGGGGGTCAGCCCCAGCATTTT. Amino acids: CAWSVGGQPQHF.

The V call is TRBV7-8, the J call TRBJ2-5, with 7 bases identical to TRBD1. The V gene's germline CDR1 is SGHVS and CDR2 FQNEAQ. This CDR3 contains 13 residues. J lost 3 bases, V lost 5 bases, and 3 bases had no gene match. The CDR3: CASSRDREETQYF. CDR3 DNA sequence: TGTGCCAGCAGCCGAGACAGGGAAGAGACCCAGTACTTC. Looking up the rest from reference TRBV7-8 and TRBJ2-5 gives the full variable domain: GAGVSQSPRYKVAKRGQDVALRCDPISGHVSLFWYQQALGQGPEFLTYFQNEAQLDKSGLPSDRFFAERPEGSVSTLKIQRTQQEDSAVYLCASSRDREETQYFGPGTRLLVL.

This clone was counted a few times. This chain uses TRBV7-6 with TRBJ1-1, with TRBD1 identical over 10 bases. CDR3 size: 16 residues. Trimming removed 3 bases from V and 4 bases from J; junction bases left unmatched: 8. Germline V CDR1 and CDR2: SGHVS, FNYEAQ. In nucleotides, the CDR3 is TGTGCCAGCAGCTTGACGACAGGGGGCTTCGGCACTGAAGCTTTCTTT. Its translation: CASSLTTGGFGTEAFF.

This clone was counted between two and nine times. The chain carries TRBV7-4 and TRBJ1-2; unclear D gene. Germline V gene sequence: CDR1 SGHVT, CDR2 SQSDAQ. The CDR3 contains 16 residues. Deletions cut 5 bases from V and 4 bases from J, with 20 bases between. DNA of the CDR3: TGTGCCAGCAGCGATTGGAAAGCTCGAAAGACCTATGGCTACACCTTC. It codes for CASSDWKARKTYGYTF.

This clone was recorded a few times. The CDR3 nucleotides are TGTGCCAGCAGCTTAGGATCCTACGAGCAGTACTTC. The encoded protein is CASSLGSYEQYF. The chain links TRBV11-2 to TRBJ2-7, with D hard to call. The germline gives CDR1 SGHAT, CDR2 FQNNGV. The CDR3 spans 12 residues. The V end was cut by 1 base, the J end by 1 base, with 2 bases between.

This chain connects TRBV28 to TRBJ2-5, with D possibly TRBD1 on 5 matching bases. CDR1 and CDR2 from the germline V gene are MDHEN and SYDVKM. Between the trimmed V and J ends, which lost 4 bases and 2 bases, there was a span of 11 bases. The CDR3 is made up of 14 amino acids. The CDR3 loop reads CASSSWQGQETQYF. Here the CDR3 DNA reads TGTGCCAGCAGTTCCTGGCAGGGACAAGAGACCCAGTACTTC.

In its sample, this clone was seen a few times. The chain has TRBV7-2 and TRBJ2-1, with D uncertain. V was shortened by 1 base and J by 4 bases, with 5 bases between the two germline ends. This CDR3 comprises 13 residues. Germline V CDR1 and CDR2: SGHTA, FQGNSA. CDR3 residues: CASSLDQYNEQFF. The CDR3 region has the DNA TGTGCCAGCAGCTTAGACCAGTACAATGAGCAGTTCTTC.

This clone was seen a few times. The junction and the germline gene differ at one end; a read error may be behind it. V usage is TRBV6-4 and J usage is TRBJ2-3, with 9 nucleotides matching TRBD1. The CDR3 is 16 amino acids. The germline gives CDR1 MRHNA, CDR2 SNTAGT. CDR3 nucleotide sequence: TGTGCCAGCAGTGAGGAACAGGGGGCCGGCACAGATATGCAGTATTTT. As protein: CASSEEQGAGTDMQYF.

This clone is deemed medium-sized (0.01 to 0.1%). The chain couples TRBV10-2 to TRBJ1-5, with D hard to call. V dropped 6 bases and J dropped 3 bases, with 9 bases sitting between them. Germline assignment: CDR1 WSHSY and CDR2 SAAADI. This CDR3 has 13 residues. The CDR3 coding sequence is TGCGCCAGCAGGGCGGGAGCCAATCAGCCCCAGCATTTT. Amino acids: CASRAGANQPQHF.

This clone is judged large. The chain is built from TRBV7-8 and TRBJ2-3; possibly TRBD1 for D (7 bases). This CDR3 is 15 amino acids long. Germline V CDR1 and CDR2: SGHVS, FQNEAQ. Trimming took off 3 bases at V and 10 bases at J, with 20 bases between the two ends. The CDR3 DNA is TGTGCCAGCAGCTTGCGGAGGGGGCCCGGGGCGGCGCAGTATTTT. This translates into CASSLRRGPGAAQYF.

This clone was seen a handful of times. The chain recombines TRBV5-1 with TRBJ1-1; no clear D. Trimming stripped 5 bases from V and 0 bases from J, with 8 bases between. The V gene's germline CDR1 is SGHRS and CDR2 YFSETQ. This CDR3 spans 13 amino acids. The CDR3 region has the DNA TGCGCCAGCAGGGAGACCTTGAACACTGAAGCTTTCTTT. Amino acids: CASRETLNTEAFF.

A few counts support this clone. The V call is TRBV7-8, the J call TRBJ1-2; D is possibly TRBD1 (5 bases). The CDR3 loop spans 16 amino acids. The germline V gene has CDR1 SGHVS and CDR2 FQNEAQ. V was cut by 1 base and J by 1 base, with 13 bases left in between. The DNA of the CDR3 is TGTGCCAGCAGCTTAGGAGCAGGGAGTCTTAACTATGGCTACACCTTC. Translating gives CASSLGAGSLNYGYTF. The full variable domain, completed using reference TRBV7-8 and TRBJ1-2, is GAGVSQSPRYKVAKRGQDVALRCDPISGHVSLFWYQQALGQGPEFLTYFQNEAQLDKSGLPSDRFFAERPEGSVSTLKIQRTQQEDSAVYLCASSLGAGSLNYGYTFGSGTRLTVV.

The sample holds a few counts of this clone. This rearrangement joins TRBV5-1 to TRBJ2-2; 7 nucleotides align to TRBD2. The CDR3 runs to 17 residues. The V segment lost 3 bases and the J segment 4 bases; nucleotides outside the gene matches: 12. The germline V gene has CDR1 SGHRS and CDR2 YFSETQ. The CDR3 loop is CASSSSGGTVFTGELFF. As DNA, the CDR3 is TGCGCCAGCAGCTCGTCCGGGGGGACTGTATTCACCGGGGAGCTGTTTTTT.

The gene calls are TRBV6-5 and TRBJ2-3; no definite D call. Trimming shortened V by 4 bases and J by 3 bases, and 11 bases separated the two germline ends. Per the germline V gene, CDR1 is MNHEY and CDR2 is SVGAGI. The CDR3 spans 14 residues. The CDR3 nucleotides are TGTGCCAGCAGTTTGTACAGTCCTACAGATACGCAGTATTTT. This codes for CASSLYSPTDTQYF.

The chain couples TRBV10-3 to TRBJ1-1, with D possibly being TRBD1 (5 bases). Between the trimmed V and J ends, which lost 6 bases and 3 bases, there was a span of 11 bases. This CDR3 is 13 amino acids long. The germline V gene encodes CDR1 ENHRY and CDR2 SYGVKD. CDR3 in amino acids: CAIRGAWDTEAFF. The CDR3 DNA follows: TGTGCCATCAGAGGGGCGTGGGACACTGAAGCTTTCTTT.

This clone was seen more than once but under ten times. The chain is built from TRBV10-2 and TRBJ1-1, with D maybe TRBD1 (6 bases). The CDR3 loop spans 13 amino acids. The V and J ends lost 2 bases and 5 bases respectively, with 9 bases between them. The germline V gene encodes CDR1 WSHSY and CDR2 SAAADI. CDR3 amino acids: CASSEVRGTEAFF. The CDR3 nucleotides are TGCGCCAGCAGTGAGGTTAGGGGGACTGAAGCTTTCTTT.